This TCR beta chain is drawn from a study of cytomegalovirus exposure and HLA in healthy donors. The PCR was carried out with 60 Vbeta primers and 13 Jbeta primers. Here immunoSEQ multiplex PCR was the method, and the copy in TCRdb shows in-frame clones only, minus some. The data hold around 280,000 clones, with over 85% observed a single time. Study-level findings and limits: In an earlier analysis, in some 600 donors, most V segments appeared productive either ~90% or ~30% of the time. In a later analysis, TCR beta V- and J-gene trimming was associated with a missense DCLRE1C variant. Among the sequence variants, a highly shared cluster was likely an artifact of sequencing.

The donors comprised healthy bone marrow donors. A remark on this clone: Antigen specificity is unknown.

The CDR3 extends over 15 amino acids. V was clipped by 0 bases and J by 2 bases, with 7 bases between them. CDR1 and CDR2 (germline): MNHEY, SVGAGI. The sequencing sample was made of PBMCs. The genes are TRBV6-5 and TRBJ1-4; D call uncertain. This clonotype was obtained from a woman aged 18-29 years in good health and CMV-seronegative. As DNA, the CDR3 is TGTGCCAGCAGTTACTCCGGGAATACTAATGAAAAACTGTTTTTT. This sequence encodes CASSYSGNTNEKLFF.